This is a list of T cell receptor beta chains from one sample in a study of blood T cell repertoires in COVID-19. Profiling relied on immunoSEQ multiplex PCR, and the TCRdb table lists in-frame clones only, not all of them. This sample has fewer than 250,000 clones; approximately 90% occur once, and the top ten carry roughly 4.7%. The sequenced sample was peripheral blood. Receptor source: a human donor in a cohort sampled during active COVID-19. The CDR3 runs from the conserved cysteine through the conserved F or W. Clone size appears in some rows only: once, few, many, or a class for an expanded clone.

V gene	clone size	J gene	CDR3 protein
TRBV3-1/TRBV3-2	.	TRBJ2-1	CASSQPGRSYNEQFF
TRBV2	.	TRBJ2-5	CASSEWRLGGETQYF
TRBV27	.	TRBJ1-5	CASRKGDTGSNQPQHF
TRBV7-6	.	TRBJ1-3	CASNGGQLENTIYF
TRBV20-1	.	TRBJ2-1	CSASLRDFSGEQFF
TRBV11-3	.	TRBJ2-5	CASSLGGQGKQETQYF
TRBV3-1/TRBV3-2	.	TRBJ1-2	CASSRKSRGQEDGYTF
TRBV5-1	.	TRBJ1-1	CASSVVPSNTEAFF
TRBV6-6	once	TRBJ1-5	CASSYGDGTSPQHF
TRBV19	.	TRBJ1-1	CASSIDGGVGRAEAFF
TRBV19	.	TRBJ2-6	CASSKPGLAGISGANVLTF
TRBV6-5	once	TRBJ2-3	CASKGRGASADTQYF
TRBV9	.	TRBJ2-3	CASSVGGLATSTDTQYF
TRBV7-2	.	TRBJ2-4	CASSATGENIQYF
TRBV30	.	TRBJ1-2	CAWSPTGTSYGYTF
TRBV25-1	.	TRBJ2-7	CASGDLAVYEQYF
TRBV19	.	TRBJ1-5	CASSAGLTTQGAYNQPQHF
TRBV10-3	.	TRBJ1-2	CATTTENYGYTF
TRBV30	once	TRBJ1-5	CAWTPGQGEQPQHF
TRBV11-3	.	TRBJ2-5	CASSWDRGETQYF
TRBV7-9	.	TRBJ2-7	CATRGRQNYEQYF
TRBV9	.	TRBJ2-1	CASSVASAYNEQFF